This TCR beta chain was recorded in a study of T cell clonotyping in hematopoietic cell transplantation. Study details: Cytoreduction preceded collection of pretransplant recipient samples. Study results and limitations: Broader posttransplant TCR repertoire diversity was predicted by graft donor and pretransplant recipient Inverse Simpson Index values. Recipient TCR diversity dropped after transplant; expanded clonotypes rose from day 30 to 180.

Time point reported: recipient sample about 28 days before transplant, after cytoreduction. Recipient blood drawn about 28 days pretransplant and days 30, 100, 180 after. V was clipped by 0 bases and J by 1 base, with 16 bases between them. The CDR3 spans 17 residues. Germline CDR1 is GTSNPN and CDR2 is SVGIG (reference sequence). Data came from immunoSEQ multiplex PCR; TCRdb stores just in-frame clones and leaves some out. Of some 29,000 clones listed, approximately 81% were seen once; the top ten hold roughly 1.9%. In the case of this clone: Its target is not known.

The sample consisted of peripheral blood mononuclear cells, taken before stem cell transplant. This rearrangement joins TRBV30 to TRBJ1-3, with a tentative D call TRBD1 (6 bases). This TCR was sampled from a middle-aged man with acute myeloid leukemia. Some clones in this sample may be carry-over from other donors' samples. CDR3 bases: TGTGCCTGGAGTGTACTGGGGGCAGTGTGGTCTGGAAACACCATATATTTT. Its protein product is CAWSVLGAVWSGNTIYF.